Presented here are 26 T cell receptor beta chains from one specimen sequenced in a study of blood T cell repertoires in COVID-19. Profiling relied on immunoSEQ multiplex PCR, and the TCRdb table lists in-frame clones only, not all of them. The sample shows about 130,000 clones, about 83% of them seen only once. Material: peripheral blood. These receptors were collected from a human donor in a cohort sampled during active COVID-19.

This clone was detected once. The chain has TRBV18 and TRBJ2-7; D is undetermined. The CDR3 is made up of 13 amino acids. The germline V gene encodes CDR1 KGHSH and CDR2 LQKENI. Trimming stripped 0 bases from V and 3 bases from J, with 6 bases between. CDR3 sequence: CASSPPSNYEQYF. The CDR3 DNA reads TGTGCCAGCTCACCACCTAGCAACTACGAGCAGTACTTC.

This CDR3 reads CASSSVKTGGYTF. In DNA, the CDR3 is TGTGCCAGCAGCTCTGTTAAAACGGGGGGCTACACCTTC. The J gene is TRBJ1-2, the V gene TRBV5-6, with D unresolved. V shed 3 bases and J shed 8 bases, with 14 bases lying between them. The CDR3 sequence is 13 residues long. CDR1 is SGHDT and CDR2 is YYEEEE in the germline V gene. Complete variable domain (other parts from reference TRBV5-6 and TRBJ1-2): DAGVTQSPTHLIKTRGQQVTLRCSPKSGHDTVSWYQQALGQGPQFIFQYYEEEERQRGNFPDRFSGHQFPNYSSELNVNALLLGDSALYLCASSSVKTGGYTFGSGTRLTVV.

The chain links TRBV11-3 to TRBJ2-1; 10 bases are shared with TRBD2. The CDR3 runs to 15 residues. Trimming cost V 4 bases and J 7 bases; bases outside gene matches: 7. Germline V gene data show CDR1 as SGHNT and CDR2 as YENEEA. The DNA of the CDR3 is TGTGCCAGCAGCTCGCCGGGACTAGCGCCGAATGAGCAGTTCTTC. The encoded protein is CASSSPGLAPNEQFF.

V is TRBV7-2 and J is TRBJ2-1; D possibly corresponds to TRBD1 (6 bases). The CDR3 length is 16 residues. Germline V gene data show CDR1 as SGHTA and CDR2 as FQGNSA. Deletions cut 5 bases from V and 10 bases from J, with 24 bases between. In DNA form, the CDR3 reads TGTGCCAGCAGCCCTCCCAGGGGCGGAGGCCTAGGGGAGCAGTTCTTC. Amino acids: CASSPPRGGGLGEQFF.

The DNA for the CDR3 is TGTGCCTGGAGTGGAGTAGCCCCCTACTCCTACAATGAGCAGTTCTTC. This codes for CAWSGVAPYSYNEQFF. The rearrangement uses TRBV30 and TRBJ2-1; D ambiguous. Trimming took off 1 base at V and 0 bases at J, with 13 bases between the two ends. Germline V gene lookup returns CDR1 GTSNPN and CDR2 SVGIG (reference sequence). This CDR3 is built from 16 residues.

The chain joins TRBV4-1 to TRBJ1-5, with no clear D. CDR1 and CDR2 from the germline V gene are MGHRA and YSYEKL. The V end was cut by 0 bases, the J end by 5 bases, with 14 bases between. The CDR3 has 16 amino acids. In nucleotides, the CDR3 is TGCGCCAGCAGCCAAGATGACTTTCTCCGGGATCAGCCCCAGCATTTT. This encodes CASSQDDFLRDQPQHF.

The chain has TRBV5-4 and TRBJ2-1; TRBD1 agrees at 9 bases. The CDR3 totals 15 residues. Germline V gives CDR1 SGHNT, CDR2 YYREEE (reference sequence). Trimming at V came to 1 base and at J to 12 bases, leaving 11 bases not matched to a gene. CDR3 sequence reads: CASSLRGVGQGSQFF. DNA for the CDR3: TGTGCCAGCAGCTTGAGGGGGGTGGGACAGGGCTCGCAGTTCTTC.

The chain links TRBV21-1 to TRBJ1-1; TRBD1 reflects the table's D call only, with no check against the DNA. TRBV21-1 is labeled a pseudogene. This CDR3 is 12 amino acids long. CDR3 sequence: CASSPSDRQAFF. Written as DNA, the CDR3 is TGTGCCAGCAGCCCTTCGGACAGACAAGCTTTCTTT.

This clone was observed a few times. This sequence joins TRBV14 and TRBJ2-7; 12 nucleotides align to TRBD2. CDR1 is SGHDN and CDR2 is FVKESK in the germline V gene. Trimming removed 4 bases from V and 2 bases from J; junction bases left unmatched: 9. The CDR3 is 17 amino acids. The CDR3 is CASSLRTSGVYTYEQYF. In nucleotides, the CDR3 is TGTGCCAGCAGCCTCCGGACTAGCGGGGTTTATACCTACGAGCAGTACTTC.

This clone was detected a few times. This chain uses TRBV2 with TRBJ2-5; no firm D call. Germline lookup yields CDR1 SNHLY and CDR2 FYNNEI. This CDR3 spans 13 amino acids. V was clipped by 4 bases and J by 2 bases, with 8 bases between them. The CDR3 DNA follows: TGTGCCAGCAGTGGGTACTATCAAGAGACCCAGTACTTC. Protein product: CASSGYYQETQYF.

The rearrangement uses TRBV29-1 and TRBJ1-1, with D tentatively TRBD1 (6 bases). This CDR3 is 13 amino acids long. CDR1 is SQVTM and CDR2 is ANQGSEA in the germline V gene. V lost 7 bases, J lost 3 bases, and 15 bases lay in between. DNA for the CDR3: TGCAGCGGGATTGGGGGGGCGGACACTGAAGCTTTCTTT. Its protein is CSGIGGADTEAFF.

In the case of this clone: The germline gene is not matched at one end of the junction; a read error may be the cause. The V gene is TRBV2, the J gene TRBJ1-1; possible D gene TRBD1, 6 bases. The CDR3 runs to 15 residues. CDR1 and CDR2 (germline): SNHLY, FYNNEI. CDR3 sequence (DNA): TGTGCCAGCAGGGAAGACAGGCGTCTGAACACTGAAGCTTTCTTT. The encoded protein is CASREDRRLNTEAFF.

The gene calls are TRBV19 and TRBJ2-1; 10 nucleotides match TRBD2. Germline trimming cut 8 bases from V and 6 bases from J; bases unmatched to any gene: 10. CDR1 and CDR2 from the germline V gene are LNHDA and SQIVND (reference sequence). The CDR3 covers 15 residues. The CDR3 protein is CASRSSGSSGNEQFF. The CDR3 nucleotides read TGTGCCAGTCGGTCTAGCGGGAGCTCAGGCAATGAGCAGTTCTTC.

V usage is TRBV12-3 or TRBV12-4 and J usage is TRBJ2-1; no firm D call. CDR3 size: 13 residues. Trimming took off 2 bases at V and 3 bases at J, with 5 bases between the two ends. Written as DNA, the CDR3 is TGTGCCAGCAGTTTATCCGTCTACAATGAGCAGTTCTTC. It specifies CASSLSVYNEQFF.

There are a few counts of this clone. Other DNA sequences in the same sample also yield this CDR3. V usage is TRBV5-1 and J usage is TRBJ2-5; D might be TRBD2 (6 bases). Germline lookup yields CDR1 SGHRS and CDR2 YFSETQ. V shed 1 base and J shed 5 bases, with 9 bases lying between them. The CDR3 length is 13 residues. The CDR3 DNA reads TGCGCCAGCAGCTTGTCCGGGAGTGAGACCCAGTACTTC. Amino acids: CASSLSGSETQYF.

The genes are TRBV29-1 and TRBJ1-2; weak D call: TRBD1 (6 bases). CDR1 SQVTM and CDR2 ANQGSEA come from the germline V gene. The CDR3 is made up of 14 amino acids. Trimming shortened V by 6 bases and J by 2 bases, and 16 bases separated the two germline ends. This CDR3 is CSVARQASNYGYTF. The CDR3 DNA reads as TGCAGCGTGGCTAGACAGGCATCGAACTATGGCTACACCTTC.

This chain connects TRBV19 to TRBJ2-7, with 8 bases fitting TRBD1. Trimming removed 5 bases from V and 2 bases from J; junction bases left unmatched: 8. Germline V lookup: CDR1 LNHDA, CDR2 SQIVND (reference sequence). CDR3 length: 15 residues. The CDR3 is CASSSNQGAAYEQYF. CDR3 coding DNA: TGTGCCAGTAGTTCAAACCAGGGGGCGGCCTACGAGCAGTACTTC.

This chain links TRBV6-6 with TRBJ2-5, with 10 bases that match TRBD1. Germline V gene lookup returns CDR1 MNHNY and CDR2 SVGAGI (reference sequence). Trimming removed 5 bases from V and 5 bases from J; junction bases left unmatched: 8. This CDR3 has 15 amino acids. CDR3 sequence (DNA): TGTGCCAGCAGTCCCCGGGACAGGGGATTGGAGACCCAGTACTTC. Translating it yields CASSPRDRGLETQYF.

V and J are TRBV6-6 and TRBJ2-5; possible D gene TRBD1, 5 bases. Germline loops: CDR1 MNHNY, CDR2 SVGAGI (reference sequence). V gave up 7 bases and J gave up 2 bases, with 5 bases separating them. The CDR3 length is 11 residues. This CDR3 reads CASKGQETQYF. CDR3 DNA: TGTGCCAGCAAGGGGCAAGAGACCCAGTACTTC.

The chain employs TRBV27 and TRBJ2-1, with 7 bases identical to TRBD1. The CDR3 runs 16 residues. With 6 bases clipped from V and 3 bases from J, the junction kept 11 bases outside the gene matches. Germline CDR1 MNHEY, CDR2 SMNVEV (reference sequence). CDR3 in amino acids: CASRKGSSGGYNEQFF. The DNA for the CDR3 is TGTGCCAGCAGGAAGGGATCTTCAGGGGGCTACAATGAGCAGTTCTTC.

The V and J genes are TRBV5-1 and TRBJ2-6, with 7 positions matching TRBD1. Germline lookup yields CDR1 SGHRS and CDR2 YFSETQ. CDR3 length: 16 amino acids. J lost 4 bases, V lost 0 bases, and 4 bases had no gene match. DNA of the CDR3: TGCGCCAGCAGCTTGGGACAGGGTTCAGGGGCCAACGTCCTGACTTTC. It encodes CASSLGQGSGANVLTF.

The chain joins TRBV28 to TRBJ2-5; 11 bases fit TRBD2. The CDR3 consists of 19 residues. After removal of 8 bases from V and 3 bases from J, the junction contained 20 bases not matched to a gene. CDR1 is MDHEN, CDR2 SYDVKM, per germline. CDR3 loop: CASGPGWASGGMGKETQYF. As DNA, the CDR3 is TGTGCCAGCGGTCCGGGTTGGGCTAGCGGGGGGATGGGGAAAGAGACCCAGTACTTC.

V is TRBV3-1 (or the pseudogene TRBV3-2) and J is TRBJ2-7, with TRBD2 matching over 7 bases. Germline V gene lookup returns CDR1 LGHDT and CDR2 YNNKEL (reference sequence). This CDR3 comprises 16 residues. V dropped 3 bases and J dropped 4; count of bases not matched to a gene: 12. CDR3 coding DNA: TGTGCCAGCAGCCAGTCAGTTAACGGGAGGATGTACGAGCAGTACTTC. Translated, it gives CASSQSVNGRMYEQYF.

The chain carries TRBV10-3 and TRBJ2-7, with TRBD2 matching over 9 bases. Germline values: CDR1 ENHRY, CDR2 SYGVKD. The CDR3 is made up of 20 amino acids. V lost 7 bases and J lost 3; bases outside the gene matches: 25. CDR3 DNA: TGTGCCATCAATGACGACAGGGCCGGCGGCGGGAGGGCCAGGGACTACGAGCAGTACTTC. Its translation is CAINDDRAGGGRARDYEQYF.

The chain employs TRBV5-1 and TRBJ1-4; D is perhaps TRBD1 (6 bases). The V end lost 4 bases, the J end lost 3 bases, and 13 bases lay between the germline ends. CDR1 is SGHRS and CDR2 is YFSETQ in the germline V gene. The CDR3 consists of 15 residues. This CDR3 is CASSGQGSANEKLFF. The CDR3 DNA reads as TGCGCCAGCAGCGGCCAGGGGTCGGCTAATGAAAAACTGTTTTTT.

This clone has a handful of counts. In DNA form, the CDR3 reads TGTGCCAGCAGCGTCGAACAGGGTTTTTCCTACGAGCAGTACTTC. This gives the protein CASSVEQGFSYEQYF. The chain combines TRBV7-6 with TRBJ2-7; TRBD1 might be the D (6 bases). Germline-derived CDR1 and CDR2 are SGHVS and FNYEAQ. This CDR3 is 15 amino acids long. Trimming pared 5 bases from V and 1 base from J, leaving 15 bases between. Full variable domain (rest looked up from reference TRBV7-6 and TRBJ2-7): GAGVSQSPRYKVTKRGQDVALRCDPISGHVSLYWYRQALGQGPEFLTYFNYEAQQDKSGLPNDRFSAERPEGSISTLTIQRTEQRDSAMYRCASSVEQGFSYEQYFGPGTRLTVT.